Listed below are T cell receptor beta chains from one sample, sequenced in a study of regulatory T cells in long-lasting Graves disease. Each CDR3 protein is one row after TCRdb ran MiXCR on the multiplex PCR reads. The sample lists some 410,000 distinct CDR3 sequences, 16% occurring once. These data also featured in a second study, about T cells in Graves' hyperthyroidism and ophthalmopathy.

The input for sequencing was peripheral blood mononuclear cells (PBMCs), taken at new diagnosis, from a patient treated with antithyroid drugs. Receptor source: a woman under 40 with Graves disease. CDR3s include the opening cysteine and the closing phenylalanine or tryptophan. Each record gives: J gene, V gene, clone size, D gene, CDR3 DNA, CDR3 protein. The D gene is left open where the match is weak. A row's size may be missing; if present it is once, few, many or a size class.

>TRBJ2-1|TRBV2|many|TRBD2
TGTGCCAGCAGTGAGGAATCCCTAGCGGGAGGGGAGCAGTTCTTC
CASSEESLAGGEQFF
>TRBJ2-7|TRBV28|many|TRBD1
TGTGCCAGCAGAGGGACAGATCCCTACGAGCAGTACTTC
CASRGTDPYEQYF
>TRBJ1-5|TRBV28|-|-
TGTGCCAGCAGAGGTGGGGTCAGGGACATCTGGCAGCCCCAGCATTTT
CASRGGVRDIWQPQHF
>TRBJ2-1|TRBV3-1|-|-
TGTGCCAGCAGCCCCACGCAACTCAATGAGCAGTTCTTC
CASSPTQLNEQFF
>TRBJ2-5|TRBV24-1|many|-
TGTGCCACCAGTGATCTGACCCCCGAGGGGCAAGAGACCCAGTACTTC
CATSDLTPEGQETQYF
>TRBJ1-6|TRBV25-1|-|-
TGTGCTCGGAGGAGGGACTATTCACCCCTCCACTTT
CARRRDYSPLHF
>TRBJ2-1|TRBV5-4|few|TRBD2
TGTGCCAGCAGCCCGGGCATGGGCGGAGTAGCGGGAGGGGATACCTACAATGAGCAGTTCTTC
CASSPGMGGVAGGDTYNEQFF
>TRBJ1-1|TRBV7-9|many|-
TGTGCCAGCAGCTTAGGACAGGCAAACTGGAACACTGAAGCTTTCTTT
CASSLGQANWNTEAFF
>TRBJ2-1|TRBV20-1|many|-
TGCAGTGCTAGAGATCATGGGATGATAACGGGGGCCTACAATGAGCAGTTCTTC
CSARDHGMITGAYNEQFF
>TRBJ2-5|TRBV15|-|-
TGTGCCACCAGCAGAGATGGCAGGGAGACCCAGTACTTC
CATSRDGRETQYF
>TRBJ1-2|TRBV18|many|-
TGTGCCAGCTCAACGGGTGGAAATGGCTATGGCTACACCTTC
CASSTGGNGYGYTF